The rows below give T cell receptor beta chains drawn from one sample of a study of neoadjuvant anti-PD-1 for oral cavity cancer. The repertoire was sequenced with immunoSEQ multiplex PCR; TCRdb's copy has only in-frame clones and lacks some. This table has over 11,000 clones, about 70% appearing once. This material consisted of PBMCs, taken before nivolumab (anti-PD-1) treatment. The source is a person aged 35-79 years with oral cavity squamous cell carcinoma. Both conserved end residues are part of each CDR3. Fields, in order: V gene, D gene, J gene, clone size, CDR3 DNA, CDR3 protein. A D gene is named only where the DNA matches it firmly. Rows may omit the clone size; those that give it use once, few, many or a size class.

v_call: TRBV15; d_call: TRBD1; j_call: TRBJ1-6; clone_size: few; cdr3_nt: TGTGCCACCAGCAGAGTGGGGACAGGGACCCTTAATTCACCCCTCCACTTT; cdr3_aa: CATSRVGTGTLNSPLHF
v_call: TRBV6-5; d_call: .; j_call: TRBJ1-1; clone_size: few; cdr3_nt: TGTGCCAGCAGTTACTGGTCGGGAAGGAACACTGAAGCTTTCTTT; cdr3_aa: CASSYWSGRNTEAFF
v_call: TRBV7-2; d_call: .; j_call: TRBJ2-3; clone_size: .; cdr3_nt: TGTGCCAGCAGCTTAGACGGGGGACGCACAGATACGCAGTATTTT; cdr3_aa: CASSLDGGRTDTQYF
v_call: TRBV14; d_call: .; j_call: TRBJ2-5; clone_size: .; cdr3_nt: TGTGCCAGCAGCCAATCTCGACTGGGGAGGGGGCCCCAGTACTTC; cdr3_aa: CASSQSRLGRGPQYF
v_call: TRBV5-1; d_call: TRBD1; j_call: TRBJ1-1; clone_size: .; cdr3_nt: TGCGCCAGCAACGACAGGGGGATGGCAGACACTGAAGCTTTCTTT; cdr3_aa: CASNDRGMADTEAFF
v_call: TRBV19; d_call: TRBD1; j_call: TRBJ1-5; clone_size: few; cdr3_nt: TGTGCCAGTAGCCGTGAAACGGGGTTTGGAGGGCAGGGGGGCAGGCAGCCCCAGCATTTT; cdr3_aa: CASSRETGFGGQGGRQPQHF
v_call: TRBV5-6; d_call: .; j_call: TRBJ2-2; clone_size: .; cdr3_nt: TGTGCCAGCAGACGGGGCTACACCGGGGAGCTGTTTTTT; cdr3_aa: CASRRGYTGELFF
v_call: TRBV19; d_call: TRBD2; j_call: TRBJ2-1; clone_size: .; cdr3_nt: TGTGCCAGTAGTCCCCGGACTAGCGGGAGGGCGTACAATGAGCAGTTCTTC; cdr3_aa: CASSPRTSGRAYNEQFF
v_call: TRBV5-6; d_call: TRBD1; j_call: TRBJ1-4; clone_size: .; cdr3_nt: TGTGCCAGCAGCCCGATGACAGGGGCGAGTGAAAAACTGTTTTTT; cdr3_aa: CASSPMTGASEKLFF
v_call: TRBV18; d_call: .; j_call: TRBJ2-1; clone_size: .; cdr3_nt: TGTGCCAGCTCACCAACGGCCACGGCGTATGAGCAGTTCTTC; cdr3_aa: CASSPTATAYEQFF
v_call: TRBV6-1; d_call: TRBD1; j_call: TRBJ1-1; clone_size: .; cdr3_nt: TGTGCCAGCAAACCTCCGACAGGGGGGAGAACTGAAGCTTTCTTT; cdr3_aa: CASKPPTGGRTEAFF
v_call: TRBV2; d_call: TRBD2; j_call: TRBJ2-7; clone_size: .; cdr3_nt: TGTGCCAGCAGTGCGGGGCGGGGGTACGAGCAGTACTTC; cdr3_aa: CASSAGRGYEQYF
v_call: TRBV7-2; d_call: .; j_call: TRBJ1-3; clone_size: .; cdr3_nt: TGTGCCAGCAGCTCAACGGGGGGGTCTGGAAACACCATATATTTT; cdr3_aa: CASSSTGGSGNTIYF
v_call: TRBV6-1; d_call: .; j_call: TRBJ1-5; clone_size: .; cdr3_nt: TGTGCCAGCAGTGAAGGTACGGTGATGTCCCAGCATTTT; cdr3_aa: CASSEGTVMSQHF
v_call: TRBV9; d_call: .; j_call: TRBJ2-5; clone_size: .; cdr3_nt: TGTGCCAGCAGCGCCAAGGGGGGGGTTACAGGAGAGACCCAGTACTTC; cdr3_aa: CASSAKGGVTGETQYF
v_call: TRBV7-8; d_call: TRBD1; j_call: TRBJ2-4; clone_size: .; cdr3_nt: TGTGCCAGCAGCGTTGACAGGGATAAAAACATTCAGTACTTC; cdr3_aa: CASSVDRDKNIQYF
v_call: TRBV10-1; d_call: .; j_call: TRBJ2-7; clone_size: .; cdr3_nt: TGCGCCAGCAGGGGTTCAGGCGAGCAGTACTTC; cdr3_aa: CASRGSGEQYF
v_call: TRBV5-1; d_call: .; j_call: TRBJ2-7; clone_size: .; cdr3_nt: TGCGCCAGCAGCTTGGTTGGGGGCTCCTACGAGCAGTACTTC; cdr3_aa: CASSLVGGSYEQYF
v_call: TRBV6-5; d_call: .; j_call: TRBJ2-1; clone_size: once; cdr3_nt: TGTGCCAGCAGTTACGCGGGTTACAATGAGCAGTTCTTC; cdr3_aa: CASSYAGYNEQFF
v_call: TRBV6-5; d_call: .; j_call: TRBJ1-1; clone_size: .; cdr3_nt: TGTGCCAGCACCCCTCGGGGGCGCACTGAAGCTTTCTTT; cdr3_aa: CASTPRGRTEAFF